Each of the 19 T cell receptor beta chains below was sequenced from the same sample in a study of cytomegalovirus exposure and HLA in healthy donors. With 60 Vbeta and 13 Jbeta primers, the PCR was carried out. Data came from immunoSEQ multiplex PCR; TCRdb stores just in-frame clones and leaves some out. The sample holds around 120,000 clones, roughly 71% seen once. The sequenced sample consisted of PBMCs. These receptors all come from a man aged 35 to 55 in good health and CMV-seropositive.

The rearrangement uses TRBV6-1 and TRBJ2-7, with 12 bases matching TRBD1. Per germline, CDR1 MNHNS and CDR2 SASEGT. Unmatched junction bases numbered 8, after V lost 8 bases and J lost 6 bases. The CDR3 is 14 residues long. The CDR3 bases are TGTGCCAGCTGCCGGGACAGGGGGCGTAGCGAGCAGTACGTC. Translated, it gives CASCRDRGRSEQYV.

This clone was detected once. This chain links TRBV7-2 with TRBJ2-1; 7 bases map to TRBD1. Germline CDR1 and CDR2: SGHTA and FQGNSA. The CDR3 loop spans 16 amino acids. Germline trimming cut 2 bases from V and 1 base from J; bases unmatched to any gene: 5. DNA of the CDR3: TGTGCCAGCAGCTTAACAGGGGATCTATCCTACAATGAGCAGTTCTTC. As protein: CASSLTGDLSYNEQFF.

CDR3: CASSMRLGTGSSYEQYF. DNA for the CDR3: TGTGCCAGTAGTATGAGACTTGGGACAGGGAGCTCCTACGAGCAGTACTTC. This chain uses TRBV19 with TRBJ2-7, with 9 nucleotides matching TRBD1. V shed 3 bases, J shed 0 bases, and the junction held 9 bases outside the gene matches. Per germline, CDR1 LNHDA and CDR2 SQIVND (reference sequence). This CDR3 is built from 17 residues. The full variable domain, rest sourced from reference TRBV19 and TRBJ2-7, is DGGITQSPKYLFRKEGQNVTLSCEQNLNHDAMYWYRQDPGQGLRLIYYSQIVNDFQKGDIAEGYSVSREKKESFPLTVTSAQKNPTAFYLCASSMRLGTGSSYEQYFGPGTRLTVT.

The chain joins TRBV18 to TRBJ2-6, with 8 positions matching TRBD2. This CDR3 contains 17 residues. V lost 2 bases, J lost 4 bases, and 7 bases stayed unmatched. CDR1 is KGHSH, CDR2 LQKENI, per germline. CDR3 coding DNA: TGTGCCAGCTCACCAGAGCTAGCGGGCCTAGGGGCCAACGTCCTGACTTTC. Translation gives CASSPELAGLGANVLTF. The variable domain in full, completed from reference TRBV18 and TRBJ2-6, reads NAGVMQNPRHLVRRRGQEARLRCSPMKGHSHVYWYRQLPEEGLKFMVYLQKENIIDESGMPKERFSAEFPKEGPSILRIQQVVRGDSAAYFCASSPELAGLGANVLTFGAGSRLTVL.

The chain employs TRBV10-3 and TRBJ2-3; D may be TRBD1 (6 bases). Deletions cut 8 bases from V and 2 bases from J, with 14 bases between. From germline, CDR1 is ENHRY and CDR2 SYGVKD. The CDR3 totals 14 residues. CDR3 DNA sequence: TGTGCCATCGGAGGTCCAGGGGCCACAGATACGCAGTATTTT. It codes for CAIGGPGATDTQYF.

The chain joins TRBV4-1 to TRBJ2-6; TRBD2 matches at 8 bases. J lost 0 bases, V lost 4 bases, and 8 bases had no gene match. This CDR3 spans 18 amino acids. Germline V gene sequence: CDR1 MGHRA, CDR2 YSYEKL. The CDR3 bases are TGCGCCAGCAGCCCCCCGGGTGCGGGGGGCTCTGGGGCCAACGTCCTGACTTTC. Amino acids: CASSPPGAGGSGANVLTF.

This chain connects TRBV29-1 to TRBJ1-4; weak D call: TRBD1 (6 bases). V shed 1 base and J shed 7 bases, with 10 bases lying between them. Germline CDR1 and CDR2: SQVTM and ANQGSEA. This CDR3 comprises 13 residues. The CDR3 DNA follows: TGCAGCGTTGAAGTACAGGGACCTGAAAAACTGTTTTTT. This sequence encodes CSVEVQGPEKLFF.

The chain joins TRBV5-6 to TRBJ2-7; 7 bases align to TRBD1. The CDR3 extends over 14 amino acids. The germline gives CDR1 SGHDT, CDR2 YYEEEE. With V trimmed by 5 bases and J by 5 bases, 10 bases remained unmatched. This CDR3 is CASSPIQGTHEQYV. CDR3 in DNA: TGTGCCAGCAGTCCCATACAGGGGACCCACGAGCAGTACGTC.

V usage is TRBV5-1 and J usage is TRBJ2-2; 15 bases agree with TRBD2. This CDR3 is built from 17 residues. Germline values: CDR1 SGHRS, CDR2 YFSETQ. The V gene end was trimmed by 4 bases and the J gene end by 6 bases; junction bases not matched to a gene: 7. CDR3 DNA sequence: TGCGCCAGCAGCCCGGGACTAGCGGGAGGATTTCCCGGGGAGCTGTTTTTT. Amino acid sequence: CASSPGLAGGFPGELFF.

This CDR3 reads CASSPRGLAGGLSSQYV. CDR3 bases: TGTGCCAGCAGTCCAAGGGGACTAGCGGGAGGTCTATCATCGCAGTACGTC. The V call is TRBV2, the J call TRBJ2-7; 15 positions match TRBD2. The ends lost 5 bases at V and 9 bases at J; junction bases unmatched: 14. The V gene's germline CDR1 is SNHLY and CDR2 FYNNEI. This CDR3 has 17 amino acids.

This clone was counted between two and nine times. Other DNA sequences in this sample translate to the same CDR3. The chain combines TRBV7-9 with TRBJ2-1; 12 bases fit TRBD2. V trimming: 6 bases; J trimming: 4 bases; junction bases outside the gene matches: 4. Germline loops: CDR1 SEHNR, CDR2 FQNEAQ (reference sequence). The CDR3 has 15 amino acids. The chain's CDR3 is CASSPTSGSYNEQFF. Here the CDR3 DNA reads TGTGCCAGCAGTCCGACTAGCGGGAGTTACAATGAGCAGTTCTTC.

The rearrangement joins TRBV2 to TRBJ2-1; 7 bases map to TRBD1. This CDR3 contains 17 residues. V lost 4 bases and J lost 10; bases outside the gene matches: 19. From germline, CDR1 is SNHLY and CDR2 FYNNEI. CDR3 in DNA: TGTGCCAGCAGTGTATCCATAAGGAGCGGACCGACAGGGGAGCAGTTCTTC. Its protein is CASSVSIRSGPTGEQFF.

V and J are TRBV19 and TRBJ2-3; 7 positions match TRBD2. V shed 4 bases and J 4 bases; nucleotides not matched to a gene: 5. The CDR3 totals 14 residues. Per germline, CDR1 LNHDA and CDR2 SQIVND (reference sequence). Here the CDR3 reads CASSNLADPDTQYF. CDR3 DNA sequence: TGTGCCAGTAGTAACCTAGCGGACCCAGATACGCAGTATTTT.

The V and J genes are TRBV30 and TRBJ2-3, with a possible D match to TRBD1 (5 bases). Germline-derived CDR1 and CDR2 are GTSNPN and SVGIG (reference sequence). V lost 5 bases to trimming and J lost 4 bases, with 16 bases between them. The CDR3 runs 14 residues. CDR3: CAWDLRGRADTQYF. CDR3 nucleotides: TGTGCCTGGGACCTAAGGGGAAGGGCAGATACGCAGTATTTT.

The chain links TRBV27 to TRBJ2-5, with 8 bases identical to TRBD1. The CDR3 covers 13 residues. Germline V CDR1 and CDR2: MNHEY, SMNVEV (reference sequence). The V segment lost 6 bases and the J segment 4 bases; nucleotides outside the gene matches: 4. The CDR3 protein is CASRRQGRETQYF. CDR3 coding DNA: TGTGCCAGCAGGAGACAGGGGAGAGAGACCCAGTACTTC.

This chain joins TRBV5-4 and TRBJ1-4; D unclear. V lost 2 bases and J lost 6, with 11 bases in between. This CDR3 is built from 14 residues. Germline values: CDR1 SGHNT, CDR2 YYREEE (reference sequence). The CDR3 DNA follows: TGTGCCAGCAGCTTTCAGTTGGAGGATGAAAAACTGTTTTTT. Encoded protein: CASSFQLEDEKLFF.

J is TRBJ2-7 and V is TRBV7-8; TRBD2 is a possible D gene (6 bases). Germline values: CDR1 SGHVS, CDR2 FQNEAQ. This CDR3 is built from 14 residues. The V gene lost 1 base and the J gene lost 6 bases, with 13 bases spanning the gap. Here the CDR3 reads CASSLGAGRGEQYF. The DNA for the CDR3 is TGTGCCAGCAGCTTAGGGGCGGGACGGGGCGAGCAGTACTTC.

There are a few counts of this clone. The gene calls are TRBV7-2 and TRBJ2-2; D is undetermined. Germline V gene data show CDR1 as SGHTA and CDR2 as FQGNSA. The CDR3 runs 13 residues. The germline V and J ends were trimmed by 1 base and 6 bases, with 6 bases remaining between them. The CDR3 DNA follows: TGTGCCAGCAGCTTAGGTTCGGCCGGGGAGCTGTTTTTT. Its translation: CASSLGSAGELFF.

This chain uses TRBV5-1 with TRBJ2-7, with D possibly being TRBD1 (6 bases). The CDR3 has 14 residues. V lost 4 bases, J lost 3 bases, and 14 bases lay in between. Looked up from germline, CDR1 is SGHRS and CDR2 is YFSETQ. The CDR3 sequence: CASSLQGKVYEQYV. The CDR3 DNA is TGCGCCAGCAGCCTACAGGGAAAAGTCTACGAGCAGTACGTC.